Reported below is one T cell receptor (beta chain). Its antigen is as yet unknown. The sample belongs to a study of T cell responses to AZD1222 COVID-19 vaccine. Findings of the study overall: Increased Spike-specific TCR breadth and depth were observed after two AZD1222 doses. Possibly, clonal diversity was underestimated; donors were largely white British and included more females.

The repertoire was sequenced with immunoSEQ multiplex PCR; TCRdb's copy has only in-frame clones and lacks some. The table includes more than 110,000 clones, about 91% detected once. Germline values: CDR1 MGHDK, CDR2 SYGVNS. The V end was cut by 4 bases, the J end by 3 bases, with 7 bases between. The length of the CDR3 is 12 residues. The TCR comes from an adult in good health. The V gene is TRBV25-1, the J gene TRBJ2-7; D gene ambiguous. This specimen was peripheral blood, taken on day 0 of AZD1222 vaccination. The CDR3 sequence is CASSGFGYEQYF. The CDR3 DNA sequence: TGTGCCAGCAGTGGATTCGGCTACGAGCAGTACTTC.